This T cell receptor beta chain came from a study of cytomegalovirus exposure and HLA in healthy donors. Comments on this clone: Its antigen remains unknown.

Primers for the PCR totalled 60 Vbeta and 13 Jbeta. Data came from immunoSEQ multiplex PCR; TCRdb stores just in-frame clones and leaves some out. The data show approximately 120,000 clones, with around three quarters seen just once and 6.5% to 8.5% held by the top ten. General study results and limits: Fewer N-insertions than the approximately 700-donor mean were reportedly shown by an Asian-associated ancestry cluster in a later analysis.

Trimming pared 8 bases from V and 11 bases from J, leaving 24 bases between. CDR3 length equals 14 residues. Germline values: CDR1 ENHRY, CDR2 SYGVKD. V usage is TRBV10-3 and J usage is TRBJ2-5; D is possibly TRBD2 (7 bases). The specimen sequenced was PBMCs. The receptor comes from a woman aged 45 to 65 in good health and CMV-seropositive. The CDR3 sequence: CAIGLPGGAREQYF. In nucleotides, the CDR3 is TGTGCCATCGGCCTCCCTGGGGGGGCGCGGGAGCAGTACTTC.